The 18 T cell receptor beta chains below all came from one sample that was sequenced in a study of blood T cell repertoires in COVID-19 (dated by TCRdb to the early 2020s). Library preparation employed the immunoSEQ multiplex PCR assay. TCRdb limited this immuneACCESS table to in-frame rearrangements with V and J called. A share of clones is missing; checked studies link under half to unresolved V genes, and the rest is unexplained. The sample contains some 120,000 clones, approximately 80% of them found a single time. Jointly, the top ten make up around 7.6% of the sample. The sequencing input was peripheral blood. Receptors were obtained from a man between 65 and 80 years old with active or convalescent COVID-19.

The V and J genes are TRBV7-8 and TRBJ2-5, with 12 bases aligning to TRBD2. Germline CDR1 and CDR2: SGHVS and FQNEAQ. The CDR3 extends over 15 amino acids. V gave up 6 bases and J gave up 5 bases; unmatched junction bases: 7. The CDR3 coding sequence is TGTGCCAGCAGTTCTAGCGGGGGGGCCCGGGAGACCCAGTACTTC. Amino acids: CASSSSGGARETQYF.

V usage is TRBV19 and J usage is TRBJ2-7; 9 bases line up with TRBD1. V dropped 5 bases and J dropped 2; count of bases not matched to a gene: 13. This CDR3 spans 17 amino acids. CDR1 is LNHDA and CDR2 is SQIVND in the germline V gene (reference sequence). This CDR3 reads CASSASTGTGTTYEQYF. The CDR3 DNA reads as TGTGCCAGTAGTGCCTCGACCGGGACAGGGACCACCTACGAGCAGTACTTC.

The chain is built from TRBV19 and TRBJ2-2, with 7 bases aligning to TRBD1. The CDR3 runs to 15 residues. Germline lookup yields CDR1 LNHDA and CDR2 SQIVND (reference sequence). Germline trimming cut 6 bases from V and 3 bases from J; bases unmatched to any gene: 7. The CDR3 here is CASRSTGRDTGELFF. The CDR3 nucleotides are TGTGCCAGTAGGTCGACAGGGCGAGACACCGGGGAGCTGTTTTTT.

The chain links TRBV28 to TRBJ2-7; D uncertain. CDR1 and CDR2 from the germline V gene are MDHEN and SYDVKM. The CDR3 sequence is 12 residues long. V gave up 6 bases and J gave up 4 bases, with 10 bases separating them. CDR3 nucleotides: TGTGCCAGCAGGCAGACTCTTTACGAGCAGTACTTC. It codes for CASRQTLYEQYF.

J is TRBJ1-5 and V is TRBV27, with a weak D call TRBD1 (6 bases). V was shortened by 5 bases and J by 2 bases, with 13 bases between the two germline ends. CDR3 length: 15 amino acids. The germline gives CDR1 MNHEY, CDR2 SMNVEV (reference sequence). CDR3 nucleotide sequence: TGTGCCAGCAGTCCGCTTAACAGGGGCAATCAGCCCCAGCATTTT. Amino acids: CASSPLNRGNQPQHF.

The chain joins TRBV7-2 to TRBJ1-2; TRBD1 matches at 7 bases. The germline V gene encodes CDR1 SGHTA and CDR2 FQGNSA. The CDR3 loop spans 14 amino acids. Trimming cost V 4 bases and J 2 bases; bases outside gene matches: 4. For the CDR3, the DNA is TGTGCCAGCAGCTGGGGACAGATGAACTATGGCTACACCTTC. Its protein product is CASSWGQMNYGYTF. The whole variable domain, filled in from reference TRBV7-2 and TRBJ1-2, reads GAGVSQSPSNKVTEKGKDVELRCDPISGHTALYWYRQSLGQGLEFLIYFQGNSAPDKSGLPSDRFSAERTGGSVSTLTIQRTQQEDSAVYLCASSWGQMNYGYTFGSGTRLTVV.

This chain connects TRBV21-1 to TRBJ2-1; the DNA was not used to check the table's D call, TRBD1. TRBV21-1 is a pseudogene. The length of the CDR3 is 16 residues. CDR3 sequence (DNA): TGTGCCAGCAGCAAAAAGGGGCTCCCCTCCTACAATGAGCAGTTCTTC. This codes for CASSKKGLPSYNEQFF.

The chain couples TRBV6-5 to TRBJ1-2, with 8 bases that match TRBD1. This CDR3 region has 14 residues. The trim removed 5 bases at V and 5 bases at J, leaving 7 bases unmatched. Germline V gene data show CDR1 as MNHEY and CDR2 as SVGAGI. This chain's CDR3 is CASSPVTGVYGYTF. DNA for the CDR3: TGTGCCAGCAGTCCCGTGACAGGGGTATATGGCTACACCTTC.

V usage is TRBV5-8 and J usage is TRBJ1-1, with 9 bases aligning to TRBD1. CDR1 and CDR2 from the germline V gene are SGHTS and YDEGEE. The length of the CDR3 is 16 residues. Trimming at V came to 4 bases and at J to 8 bases, leaving 15 bases not matched to a gene. The CDR3 DNA follows: TGTGCCAGCAGCATTCTTACCGGGACAGGGCCAGGGGAAGCTTTCTTT. Encoded protein: CASSILTGTGPGEAFF.

The rearrangement links TRBV5-1 to TRBJ1-1; D possibly corresponds to TRBD1 (6 bases). V lost 4 bases and J lost 0, with 10 bases in between. CDR1 and CDR2 from the germline V gene are SGHRS and YFSETQ. This CDR3 region has 14 residues. As DNA, the CDR3 is TGCGCCAGCAGCGGGGACATTTTGAACACTGAAGCTTTCTTT. Amino acids: CASSGDILNTEAFF.

The chain links TRBV5-1 to TRBJ1-2; D ambiguous. Trimming cost V 0 bases and J 4 bases, with 7 bases left between them. This CDR3 region has 13 residues. From germline, CDR1 is SGHRS and CDR2 YFSETQ. The CDR3 loop is CASSLEPGYGYTF. Here the CDR3 DNA reads TGCGCCAGCAGCTTGGAGCCAGGCTATGGCTACACCTTC.

J is TRBJ1-5 and V is TRBV6-5; D call uncertain. The V and J ends lost 6 bases and 0 bases respectively, with 6 bases between them. The germline V gene encodes CDR1 MNHEY and CDR2 SVGAGI. The CDR3 has 13 residues. CDR3: CASSRNSNQPQHF. The DNA of the CDR3 is TGTGCCAGCAGCAGGAATAGCAATCAGCCCCAGCATTTT.

V usage is TRBV23-1 and J usage is TRBJ1-4, with D perhaps matching TRBD1 (6 bases). TRBV23-1 carries the ORF label, with uncertain function. Trimming cost V 6 bases and J 5 bases, with 16 bases left between them. The CDR3 is 15 amino acids. Here the CDR3 reads CASREGQSLNEKLFF. The DNA for the CDR3 is TGCGCCAGCAGGGAAGGACAGAGTTTAAATGAAAAACTGTTTTTT.

V usage is TRBV24-1 and J usage is TRBJ2-7; D may be TRBD2 (5 bases). Germline values: CDR1 KGHDR, CDR2 SFDVKD. Trimming shortened V by 10 bases and J by 2 bases, and 14 bases separated the two germline ends. This CDR3 is 13 amino acids long. The CDR3: CATPPGIPYEQYF. Written as DNA, the CDR3 is TGTGCCACTCCTCCCGGGATCCCCTACGAGCAGTACTTC.

The V gene is TRBV30, the J gene TRBJ1-6; D is perhaps TRBD1 (6 bases). V shed 4 bases and J shed 9 bases, with 16 bases lying between them. Per germline, CDR1 GTSNPN and CDR2 SVGIG (reference sequence). The CDR3 extends over 14 amino acids. CDR3 sequence reads: CAWKYREDSSPLHF. Here the CDR3 DNA reads TGTGCCTGGAAATACAGGGAAGACAGTTCACCCCTCCACTTT.

The chain is built from TRBV5-5 and TRBJ1-6; 8 nucleotides line up with TRBD1. CDR1 is SGHKS, CDR2 YYEKEE, per germline (reference sequence). The CDR3 loop spans 14 amino acids. V gave up 5 bases and J gave up 7 bases; unmatched junction bases: 5. The CDR3 sequence: CASSLTGANSPLHF. CDR3 bases: TGTGCCAGCAGTTTGACAGGGGCCAATTCACCCCTCCACTTT.

The rearrangement joins TRBV4-3 to TRBJ1-5, with D possibly TRBD1 on 6 matching bases. Germline values: CDR1 LGHNA, CDR2 YSLEER. Trimming shortened V by 3 bases and J by 2 bases, and 11 bases separated the two germline ends. The CDR3 runs to 15 residues. CDR3 bases: TGCGCCAGCAGCCATAACAGGGATGGCAATCAGCCCCAGCATTTT. Translating it yields CASSHNRDGNQPQHF.

The chain recombines TRBV7-9 with TRBJ1-4, with D possibly being TRBD1 (6 bases). The V gene lost 0 bases and the J gene lost 7 bases, with 12 bases spanning the gap. The CDR3 is 15 residues long. Germline CDR1 SEHNR, CDR2 FQNEAQ (reference sequence). The CDR3 protein is CASSLALGAGEKLFF. CDR3 nucleotides: TGTGCCAGCAGCTTAGCCTTGGGGGCGGGTGAAAAACTGTTTTTT. Based on the CDR3 plus reference TRBV7-9 and TRBJ1-4, the full variable domain is DTGVSQNPRHKITKRGQNVTFRCDPISEHNRLYWYRQTLGQGPEFLTYFQNEAQLEKSRLLSDRFSAERPKGSFSTLEIQRTEQGDSAMYLCASSLALGAGEKLFFGSGTQLSVL.